This T cell receptor (beta chain) derives from a study of beta chain features in type 1 diabetes. Overall study results and limits: Among patients with Type 1 diabetes, TCRB CDR3s were moderately but significantly shorter in every one of the four CD4+ subsets. Shorter templates may be favored by PCR, equally so in patients and controls.

The CDR3 totals 18 residues. CDR1 and CDR2 (germline): MGHRA, YSYEKL. Trimming shortened V by 0 bases and J by 0 bases, and 12 bases separated the two germline ends. What was sequenced were expressed TCRB transcripts, since all of the isolated RNA had been reverse transcribed. Sequenced by immunoSEQ multiplex PCR; TCRdb stores in-frame clones only, minus some. The sample yields roughly 240,000 clones, around 25% seen once. On this clone: Its cognate antigen is unknown.

V is TRBV4-1 and J is TRBJ2-6; possibly TRBD2 for D (5 bases). This sequence was found in a woman younger than 45 with type 1 diabetes. Material: naive CD4+ T cells from blood. The CDR3 spells CASSQDGGQYSGANVLTF. The CDR3 DNA reads as TGCGCCAGCAGCCAAGATGGAGGTCAGTACTCTGGGGCCAACGTCCTGACTTTC.